This is a list of T cell receptor beta chains from one sample in a study of blood T cell repertoires in COVID-19. Using immunoSEQ multiplex PCR, the repertoire was profiled, and TCRdb retains in-frame clones only, with some absent. The table records a few hundred thousand clones, 86% of them present only once. The sample was PBMCs or T cells enriched from blood (not recorded which). These receptors were obtained from a woman younger than 30 who had recovered from COVID-19. Each CDR3 is given with its conserved first and last residue.

V	J	CDR3
TRBV28	TRBJ2-7	CASTQTSGRPHEQYF
TRBV18	TRBJ1-3	CASSPIPGQEISGNTIYF
TRBV2	TRBJ1-1	CASRDPTGIGLLNTEAFF
TRBV27	TRBJ2-1	CASGGWDNATYNEQFF
TRBV7-9	TRBJ1-2	CASSLLDRPYGYTF
TRBV6-5	TRBJ1-1	CASRDRQVRAFF
TRBV9	TRBJ1-3	CASSVTAAGNTIYF
TRBV7-8	TRBJ1-2	CASSLGQGLYGYTF
TRBV18	TRBJ2-1	CASSLRDRAYNEQFF
TRBV11-2	TRBJ1-1	CASSFGRRATEAFF
TRBV7-9	TRBJ2-7	CASSLKAGTTYEQYF
TRBV5-1	TRBJ2-1	CASSTDRATAEQFF
TRBV4-1	TRBJ1-2	CASSQSPQGTVAGYTF
TRBV3-1/TRBV3-2	TRBJ2-1	CASSPTGTRNEQFF
TRBV5-6	TRBJ2-3	CASSFSGSDTQYF
TRBV14	TRBJ1-1	CASSQVRAEAFF
TRBV18	TRBJ1-1	CASSPPSGGWAFF
TRBV29-1	TRBJ2-1	CSVETGRSGRDNEQFF
TRBV7-9	TRBJ2-7	CASSLGLTSGLVYEQYF
TRBV2	TRBJ2-1	CASCDRQGLNEQFF
TRBV7-3	TRBJ1-3	CASGRGSGNTIYF
TRBV7-9	TRBJ2-5	CASSGKLAGAPQETQYF
TRBV25-1	TRBJ1-6	CASSEYGYNSPLHF
TRBV4-1	TRBJ1-5	CASSQAWADLSNQPQHF
TRBV7-8	TRBJ1-2	CASSLGQGNYGYTF
TRBV21-1	TRBJ1-1	CASSKNSESGHPNTEAFF
TRBV30	TRBJ2-3	CAGNRDIFPRGTDTQYF
TRBV10-3	TRBJ2-1	CAIRGGGAGAYNEQFF
TRBV28	TRBJ1-1	CASSLWGQGRTEAFF
TRBV5-1	TRBJ2-7	CASSPLRGSSYEQYF
TRBV5-5	TRBJ1-1	CASSWGHIALTEAFF
TRBV2	TRBJ1-1	CASSEMVSGTGEAFF
TRBV5-1	TRBJ2-7	CASKRGGHEQYF
TRBV18	TRBJ2-7	CASSLWDREGEQYF
TRBV28	TRBJ2-1	CASSFLSGSSYNEQFF
TRBV6-5	TRBJ2-1	CASSYISGQGRNEQFF